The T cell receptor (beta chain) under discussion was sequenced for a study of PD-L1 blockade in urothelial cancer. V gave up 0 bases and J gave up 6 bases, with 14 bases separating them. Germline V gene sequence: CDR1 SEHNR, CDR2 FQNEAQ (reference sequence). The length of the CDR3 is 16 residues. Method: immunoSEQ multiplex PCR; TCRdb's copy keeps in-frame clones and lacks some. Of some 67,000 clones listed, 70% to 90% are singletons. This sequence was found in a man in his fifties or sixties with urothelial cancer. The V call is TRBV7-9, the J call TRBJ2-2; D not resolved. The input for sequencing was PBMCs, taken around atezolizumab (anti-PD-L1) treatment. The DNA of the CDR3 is TGTGCCAGCAGCTTAGCGATCCCAAGAAGCCCCGGGGAGCTGTTTTTT. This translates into CASSLAIPRSPGELFF.